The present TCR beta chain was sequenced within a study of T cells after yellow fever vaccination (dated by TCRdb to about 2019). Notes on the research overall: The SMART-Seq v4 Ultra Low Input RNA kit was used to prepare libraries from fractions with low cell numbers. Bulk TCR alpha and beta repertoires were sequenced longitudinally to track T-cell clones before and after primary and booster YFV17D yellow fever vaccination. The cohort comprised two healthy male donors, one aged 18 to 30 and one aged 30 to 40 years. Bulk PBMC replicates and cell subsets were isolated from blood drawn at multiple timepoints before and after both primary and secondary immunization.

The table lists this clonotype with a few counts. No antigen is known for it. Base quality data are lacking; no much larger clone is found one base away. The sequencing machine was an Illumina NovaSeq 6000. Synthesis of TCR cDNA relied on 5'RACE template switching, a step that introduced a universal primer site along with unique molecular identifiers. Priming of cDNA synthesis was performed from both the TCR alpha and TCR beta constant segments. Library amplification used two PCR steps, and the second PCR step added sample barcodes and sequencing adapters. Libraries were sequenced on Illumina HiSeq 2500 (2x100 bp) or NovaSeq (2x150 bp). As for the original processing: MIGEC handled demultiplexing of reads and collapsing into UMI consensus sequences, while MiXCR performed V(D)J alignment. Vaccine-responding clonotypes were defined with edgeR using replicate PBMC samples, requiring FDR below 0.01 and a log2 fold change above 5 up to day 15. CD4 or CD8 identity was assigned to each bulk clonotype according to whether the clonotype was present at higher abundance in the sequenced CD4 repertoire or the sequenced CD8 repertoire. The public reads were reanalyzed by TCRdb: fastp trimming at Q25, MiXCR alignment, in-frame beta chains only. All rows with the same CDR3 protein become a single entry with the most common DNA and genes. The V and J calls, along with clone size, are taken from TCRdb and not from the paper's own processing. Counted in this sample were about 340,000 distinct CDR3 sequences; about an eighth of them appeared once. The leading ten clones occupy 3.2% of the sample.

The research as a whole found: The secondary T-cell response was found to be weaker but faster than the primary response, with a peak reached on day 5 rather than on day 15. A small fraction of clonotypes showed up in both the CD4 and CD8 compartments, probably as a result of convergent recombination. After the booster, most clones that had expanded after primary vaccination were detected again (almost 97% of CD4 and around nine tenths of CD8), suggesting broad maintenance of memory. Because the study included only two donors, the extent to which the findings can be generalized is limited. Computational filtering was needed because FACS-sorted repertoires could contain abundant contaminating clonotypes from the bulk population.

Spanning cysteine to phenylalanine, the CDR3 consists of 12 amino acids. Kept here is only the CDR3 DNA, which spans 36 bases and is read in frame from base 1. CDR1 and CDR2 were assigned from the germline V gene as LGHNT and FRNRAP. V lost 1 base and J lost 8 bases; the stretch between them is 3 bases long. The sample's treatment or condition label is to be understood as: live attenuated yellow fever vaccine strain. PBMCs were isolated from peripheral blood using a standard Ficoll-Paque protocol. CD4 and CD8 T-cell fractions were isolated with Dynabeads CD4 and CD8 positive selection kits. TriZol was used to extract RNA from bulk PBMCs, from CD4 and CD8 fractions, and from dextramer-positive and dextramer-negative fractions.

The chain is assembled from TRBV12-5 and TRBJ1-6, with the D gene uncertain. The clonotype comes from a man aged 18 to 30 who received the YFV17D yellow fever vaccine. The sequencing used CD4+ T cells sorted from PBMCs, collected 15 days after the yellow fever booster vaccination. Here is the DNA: TGTGCTAGTGGTTTGGATGATTCACCCCTCCACTTT. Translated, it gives CASGLDDSPLHF. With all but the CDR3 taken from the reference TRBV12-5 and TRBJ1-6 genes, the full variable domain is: DARVTQTPRHKVTEMGQEVTMRCQPILGHNTVFWYRQTMMQGLELLAYFRNRAPLDDSGMPKDRFSAEMPDATLATLKIQPSEPRDSAVYFCASGLDDSPLHFGNGTRLTVT.